Below are 31 T cell receptor beta chains sequenced from a single sample in a study of cytomegalovirus exposure and HLA in healthy donors. The PCR used 60 Vbeta and 13 Jbeta primers. Profiled with immunoSEQ multiplex PCR; TCRdb holds only in-frame clones, not every one. Of around 140,000 clones in the sample, approximately 80% are singletons; the top ten hold 0.75% to 0.95%. The sample comprised PBMCs. The receptors originated from a woman between 55 and 75 years old in good health and CMV-seronegative.

Only a few counts were recorded for this clone. The gene calls are TRBV19 and TRBJ1-5; D perhaps matches TRBD1 (5 bases). V was trimmed by 6 bases and J by 0 bases, leaving 18 bases between them. Per germline, CDR1 LNHDA and CDR2 SQIVND (reference sequence). The CDR3 has 17 residues. The CDR3 is CASRATGGINSNQPQHF. The CDR3 DNA reads as TGTGCCAGTAGAGCTACGGGGGGGATCAATAGCAATCAGCCCCAGCATTTT.

V is TRBV28 and J is TRBJ2-2; tentative D call: TRBD1 (6 bases). Germline V gene sequence: CDR1 MDHEN, CDR2 SYDVKM. Trimming shortened V by 2 bases and J by 3 bases, and 19 bases separated the two germline ends. The CDR3 sequence is 18 residues long. The chain's CDR3 is CASSLRGDRHGYTGELFF. The CDR3 coding sequence is TGTGCCAGCAGTTTACGGGGCGACAGGCACGGGTACACCGGGGAGCTGTTTTTT.

CDR3 DNA: TGCGCCAGCAGCTCGGGGGGCAGAGATAATTCACCCCTCCACTTT. Translating it yields CASSSGGRDNSPLHF. The chain is built from TRBV5-1 and TRBJ1-6; TRBD1 might be the D (6 bases). Trimming pared 3 bases from V and 5 bases from J, leaving 12 bases between. Germline CDR1 reads SGHRS; CDR2 reads YFSETQ. The CDR3 covers 15 residues.

DNA for the CDR3: TGTGCCAGCAGTATAGGACTAGCGGGCGGATGGCTCGGCGAGCAGTACTTC. Translation gives CASSIGLAGGWLGEQYF. The chain is built from TRBV2 and TRBJ2-7, with TRBD2 matching 11 bases. The CDR3 has 17 amino acids. The V gene's germline CDR1 is SNHLY and CDR2 FYNNEI. V gave up 5 bases and J gave up 6 bases; unmatched junction bases: 15.

V and J are TRBV7-2 and TRBJ1-5, with TRBD1 identical over 7 bases. This CDR3 spans 14 amino acids. Germline V gives CDR1 SGHTA, CDR2 FQGNSA. Germline trimming cut 5 bases from V and 5 bases from J; bases unmatched to any gene: 6. For the CDR3, the DNA is TGTGCCAGCAGCCGGGAGGGGGCCTATCAGCCCCAGCATTTT. This translates into CASSREGAYQPQHF.

This chain joins TRBV7-8 and TRBJ1-1, with 9 bases fitting TRBD1. The CDR3 runs 17 residues. After removal of 6 bases from V and 5 bases from J, the junction contained 16 bases not matched to a gene. The germline V gene encodes CDR1 SGHVS and CDR2 FQNEAQ. CDR3 bases: TGTGCCAGCAGGCTGGGGAGGACGGGGACAGGGCCAACTGAAGCTTTCTTT. Its translation: CASRLGRTGTGPTEAFF.

This clone was detected only a few times. The chain combines TRBV28 with TRBJ2-7, with TRBD2 matching over 8 bases. The junction had 6 bases not matched to a gene; V was cut back by 5 bases and J by 0 bases. Looked up from germline, CDR1 is MDHEN and CDR2 is SYDVKM. The CDR3 sequence is 15 residues long. The CDR3 spells CASSPSGGHSYEQYF. The CDR3 nucleotides read TGTGCCAGCAGTCCCAGCGGGGGCCACTCCTACGAGCAGTACTTC.

The chain has TRBV10-3 and TRBJ1-1, with TRBD1 as a possible D gene (6 bases). The length of the CDR3 is 14 residues. Germline values: CDR1 ENHRY, CDR2 SYGVKD. Trimming left V 5 bases short and J 4 bases short, with 14 bases between. CDR3 nucleotides: TGTGCCATCAGTTCCACGGGGGGGCCCACTGAAGCTTTCTTT. The encoded protein is CAISSTGGPTEAFF.

The chain is built from TRBV2 and TRBJ1-5; 12 bases are shared with TRBD1. Losses at the gene ends were 6 bases for V and 4 bases for J; bases not matched to a gene: 16. CDR3 size: 19 residues. Germline CDR1 SNHLY, CDR2 FYNNEI. The CDR3 loop is CASRVTRGTGGFRNQPQHF. The CDR3 coding sequence is TGTGCCAGCAGGGTTACTAGGGGGACAGGGGGCTTCAGGAATCAGCCCCAGCATTTT. Looking up the rest from reference TRBV2 and TRBJ1-5 gives the full variable domain: EPEVTQTPSHQVTQMGQEVILRCVPISNHLYFYWYRQILGQKVEFLVSFYNNEISEKSEIFDDQFSVERPDGSNFTLKIRSTKLEDSAMYFCASRVTRGTGGFRNQPQHFGDGTRLSIL.

In regard to this clone: Other DNA variants within this sample encode the same CDR3. The chain joins TRBV7-2 to TRBJ2-7, with 10 bases fitting TRBD2. The CDR3 is 16 amino acids. Trimming cost V 5 bases and J 2 bases; bases outside gene matches: 9. Germline CDR1 reads SGHTA; CDR2 reads FQGNSA. The CDR3 region is CASSLGLAGATYEQYF. The DNA of the CDR3 is TGTGCCAGCAGCCTAGGGCTAGCGGGAGCGACCTACGAGCAGTACTTC.

This clone has only a few counts. This rearrangement joins TRBV7-8 to TRBJ1-2, with 10 positions matching TRBD1. Trimming removed 5 bases from V and 4 bases from J; junction bases left unmatched: 4. Germline V gene sequence: CDR1 SGHVS, CDR2 FQNEAQ. There are 14 residues in the CDR3. The CDR3 DNA reads TGTGCCAGCAGCCTCGGGACAGGGGCCTATGGCTACACCTTC. Its translation: CASSLGTGAYGYTF.

The chain has TRBV6-1 and TRBJ2-3; perhaps TRBD2 as D (6 bases). The CDR3 spans 15 residues. Trimming shortened V by 7 bases and J by 0 bases, and 14 bases separated the two germline ends. Germline V gene lookup returns CDR1 MNHNS and CDR2 SASEGT. The CDR3: CASILGGTSTDTQYF. CDR3 nucleotides: TGTGCCAGCATCCTCGGGGGTACTAGCACAGATACGCAGTATTTT.

The sample holds many counts of this clone. The rearrangement uses TRBV28 and TRBJ1-5; D perhaps matches TRBD1 (6 bases). Per germline, CDR1 MDHEN and CDR2 SYDVKM. Trimming left V 4 bases short and J 3 bases short, with 16 bases between. The CDR3 is made up of 16 amino acids. CDR3 sequence: CASSSPLGQNNQPQHF. The CDR3 nucleotides read TGTGCCAGCAGTTCCCCCCTCGGACAGAACAATCAGCCCCAGCATTTT.

The chain has TRBV28 and TRBJ1-5; D is unresolved. V gave up 6 bases and J gave up 2 bases, with 14 bases separating them. In germline, CDR1 is MDHEN, CDR2 SYDVKM. The CDR3 loop spans 15 amino acids. CDR3 coding DNA: TGTGCCAGCAGCTCTACCGGCGGGGGCAATCAGCCCCAGCATTTT. It specifies CASSSTGGGNQPQHF.

V usage is TRBV7-3 and J usage is TRBJ2-1; 9 bases are shared with TRBD1. Germline V CDR1 and CDR2: SGHTA, FQGTGA. V lost 0 bases and J lost 4; bases outside the gene matches: 10. The CDR3 is 18 residues long. The CDR3 spells CASSLTHTPGQGYNEQFF. The CDR3 DNA sequence: TGTGCCAGCAGCTTAACCCACACCCCGGGACAGGGATACAATGAGCAGTTCTTC.

Here the CDR3 DNA reads TGTGCCAGCAGTTTCGGTGGTTTGGGCTACACCTTC. Its translation: CASSFGGLGYTF. The chain links TRBV28 to TRBJ1-2; D gene uncertain. The CDR3 sequence is 12 residues long. CDR1 and CDR2 from the germline V gene are MDHEN and SYDVKM. V was trimmed by 3 bases and J by 8 bases, leaving 10 bases between them.

The chain uses TRBV28 and TRBJ1-5; D is uncertain. Germline V CDR1 and CDR2: MDHEN, SYDVKM. V was clipped by 10 bases and J by 7 bases, with 14 bases between them. The CDR3 is 12 amino acids. Here the CDR3 DNA reads TGTGCCACCGAAGAGACGACACAGCCCCAGCATTTT. This gives the protein CATEETTQPQHF.

J is TRBJ2-1 and V is TRBV27; 7 nucleotides align to TRBD2. V lost 4 bases, J lost 5 bases, and 11 bases stayed unmatched. This CDR3 has 16 residues. CDR1 is MNHEY and CDR2 is SMNVEV in the germline V gene (reference sequence). The CDR3 nucleotides are TGTGCCAGCAGTTCCCTTCAAGGACTAGACCACAATGAGCAGTTCTTC. This gives the protein CASSSLQGLDHNEQFF.

The chain carries TRBV2 and TRBJ2-7; tentative D call: TRBD2 (5 bases). V was shortened by 8 bases and J by 5 bases, with 19 bases between the two germline ends. In germline, CDR1 is SNHLY, CDR2 FYNNEI. This CDR3 spans 14 amino acids. The CDR3 protein is CASRQSSPTNEQYF. The CDR3 DNA follows: TGTGCCAGCCGTCAGTCCAGCCCGACTAACGAGCAGTACTTC.

This chain joins TRBV7-2 and TRBJ2-1; 13 positions agree with TRBD2. Per germline, CDR1 SGHTA and CDR2 FQGNSA. V lost 5 bases, J lost 8 bases, and 6 bases stayed unmatched. The CDR3 is 15 amino acids. The CDR3 loop reads CASSPQTSGRYEQFF. DNA of the CDR3: TGTGCCAGCAGCCCCCAGACTAGCGGGAGGTATGAGCAGTTCTTC.

The gene calls are TRBV15 and TRBJ1-2; TRBD1 matches at 10 bases. The CDR3 totals 16 residues. The germline CDR1 and CDR2 sequences are LNHNV and YYDKDF (reference sequence). V shed 1 base and J 2 bases; nucleotides not matched to a gene: 4. The CDR3 spells CATSRGWGQGNYGYTF. The DNA for the CDR3 is TGTGCCACCAGCAGAGGATGGGGACAGGGGAACTATGGCTACACCTTC.

The chain joins TRBV19 to TRBJ1-1; 7 bases align to TRBD1. CDR1 and CDR2 from the germline V gene are LNHDA and SQIVND (reference sequence). The CDR3 length is 16 residues. V gave up 6 bases and J gave up 4 bases; unmatched junction bases: 14. The CDR3 sequence: CASSHTPTGLVTEAFF. As DNA, the CDR3 is TGTGCCAGTAGCCATACCCCGACAGGGTTGGTCACTGAAGCTTTCTTT.

The V call is TRBV6-1, the J call TRBJ1-6, with a tentative D call TRBD1 (6 bases). Trimming took off 6 bases at V and 8 bases at J, with 17 bases between the two ends. Germline V gene lookup returns CDR1 MNHNS and CDR2 SASEGT. The CDR3 contains 15 residues. The CDR3 DNA reads TGTGCCAGCAGCGCGGGGGCTGTCTCCGATTCACCCCTCCACTTT. It translates to CASSAGAVSDSPLHF.

This clone has just one count. This chain uses TRBV11-2 with TRBJ1-6; weak D call: TRBD1 (5 bases). V gave up 5 bases and J gave up 8 bases, with 16 bases separating them. There are 15 residues in the CDR3. The germline CDR1 and CDR2 sequences are SGHAT and FQNNGV. CDR3 DNA sequence: TGTGCCAGCAGCCCAGCACGGGGGGTAGATTCACCCCTCCACTTT. Translated: CASSPARGVDSPLHF.

V usage is TRBV6-6 and J usage is TRBJ1-3; no firm D call. The CDR3 contains 16 residues. The V end lost 0 bases, the J end lost 0 bases, and 9 bases lay between the germline ends. CDR1 is MNHNY, CDR2 SVGAGI, per germline (reference sequence). This chain's CDR3 is CASSYSMGSSGNTIYF. The CDR3 DNA reads TGTGCCAGCAGTTACTCCATGGGGAGCTCTGGAAACACCATATATTTT.

V gene TRBV7-9 combines with J gene TRBJ2-5; TRBD1 is a possible D gene (6 bases). The CDR3 is made up of 15 amino acids. Trimming pared 5 bases from V and 6 bases from J, leaving 19 bases between. From germline, CDR1 is SEHNR and CDR2 FQNEAQ (reference sequence). This CDR3 is CASSLTLGQSKTQYF. The CDR3 bases are TGTGCCAGCAGCCTAACTCTTGGACAGTCCAAGACCCAGTACTTC. The variable domain in full, completed from reference TRBV7-9 and TRBJ2-5, reads DTGVSQNPRHKITKRGQNVTFRCDPISEHNRLYWYRQTLGQGPEFLTYFQNEAQLEKSRLLSDRFSAERPKGSFSTLEIQRTEQGDSAMYLCASSLTLGQSKTQYFGPGTRLLVL.

CDR3 nucleotide sequence: TGTGCCAGCAGCGGAAAGGGACTAGCGGGGACCCTTGCCGACGAGCAGTACTTC. It yields the protein CASSGKGLAGTLADEQYF. The chain uses TRBV7-2 and TRBJ2-7, with 13 bases identical to TRBD2. CDR1 is SGHTA and CDR2 is FQGNSA in the germline V gene. This CDR3 is built from 18 residues. V was clipped by 5 bases and J by 5 bases; unmatched bases: 15.

V is TRBV27 and J is TRBJ2-2; 8 bases line up with TRBD2. The trim removed 1 base at V and 3 bases at J, leaving 1 base unmatched. In germline, CDR1 is MNHEY, CDR2 SMNVEV (reference sequence). There are 15 residues in the CDR3. CDR3 sequence (DNA): TGTGCCAGCAGTTTATTAGCGGGGCACACCGGGGAGCTGTTTTTT. The encoded protein is CASSLLAGHTGELFF.

This chain joins TRBV5-5 and TRBJ1-6; a weak D match, TRBD1 (6 bases). V gave up 4 bases and J gave up 7 bases, with 9 bases separating them. CDR3 length: 13 amino acids. Germline V lookup: CDR1 SGHKS, CDR2 YYEKEE (reference sequence). The CDR3 sequence: CASSLDRNSPLHF. The CDR3 DNA reads TGTGCCAGCAGCCTGGACAGAAATTCACCCCTCCACTTT. Full variable domain (missing parts from reference TRBV5-5 and TRBJ1-6): DAGVTQSPTHLIKTRGQQVTLRCSPISGHKSVSWYQQVLGQGPQFIFQYYEKEERGRGNFPDRFSARQFPNYSSELNVNALLLGDSALYLCASSLDRNSPLHFGNGTRLTVT.

The chain has TRBV4-2 and TRBJ2-7; 9 nucleotides align to TRBD2. V shed 0 bases and J 9 bases; nucleotides not matched to a gene: 12. The CDR3 sequence is 16 residues long. Germline V CDR1 and CDR2: LGHNA, YNFKEQ. This CDR3 is CASSQEGREGKLRQYF. The DNA for the CDR3 is TGTGCCAGCAGCCAAGAGGGGCGGGAGGGTAAACTGCGGCAGTACTTC.

V gene TRBV6-1 combines with J gene TRBJ1-2; 7 positions agree with TRBD1. CDR1 is MNHNS and CDR2 is SASEGT in the germline V gene. V dropped 0 bases and J dropped 0; count of bases not matched to a gene: 4. This CDR3 has 16 amino acids. The CDR3 here is CASSEAIGQANYGYTF. The CDR3 nucleotides read TGTGCCAGCAGTGAAGCAATAGGACAGGCTAACTATGGCTACACCTTC.